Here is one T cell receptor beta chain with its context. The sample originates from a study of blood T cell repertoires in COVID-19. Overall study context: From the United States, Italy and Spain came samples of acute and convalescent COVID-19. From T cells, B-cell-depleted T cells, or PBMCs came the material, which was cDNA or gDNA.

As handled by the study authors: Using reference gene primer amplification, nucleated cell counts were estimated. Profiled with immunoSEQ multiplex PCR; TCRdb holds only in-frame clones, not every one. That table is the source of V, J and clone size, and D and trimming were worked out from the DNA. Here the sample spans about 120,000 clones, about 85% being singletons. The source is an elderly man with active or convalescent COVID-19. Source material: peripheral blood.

This CDR3 is CASSMRSGTLNYGYTF. CDR3 DNA: TGTGCCAGTAGTATGAGATCAGGGACTCTGAACTATGGCTACACCTTC. The chain combines TRBV19 with TRBJ1-2; D is possibly TRBD1 (5 bases). Trimming pared 3 bases from V and 2 bases from J, leaving 16 bases between. The CDR3 has 16 amino acids. The germline V gene has CDR1 LNHDA and CDR2 SQIVND (reference sequence). Full variable domain (missing parts from reference TRBV19 and TRBJ1-2): DGGITQSPKYLFRKEGQNVTLSCEQNLNHDAMYWYRQDPGQGLRLIYYSQIVNDFQKGDIAEGYSVSREKKESFPLTVTSAQKNPTAFYLCASSMRSGTLNYGYTFGSGTRLTVV.